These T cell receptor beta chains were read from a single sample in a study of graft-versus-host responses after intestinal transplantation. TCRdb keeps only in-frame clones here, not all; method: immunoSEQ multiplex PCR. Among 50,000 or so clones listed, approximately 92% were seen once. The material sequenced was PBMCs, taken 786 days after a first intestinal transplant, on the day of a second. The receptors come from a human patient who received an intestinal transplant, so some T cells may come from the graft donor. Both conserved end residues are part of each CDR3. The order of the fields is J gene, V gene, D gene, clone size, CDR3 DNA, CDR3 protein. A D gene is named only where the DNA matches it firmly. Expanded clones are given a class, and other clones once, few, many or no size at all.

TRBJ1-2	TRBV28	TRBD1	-	TGTGCCAGCAGTTCGGGACAGGAGCTTCCCGGAGGCTACACCTTC	CASSSGQELPGGYTF
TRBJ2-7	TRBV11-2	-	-	TGTGCCAGCAGCTCCCCCCCAGCCTCCGAGCAGTACTTC	CASSSPPASEQYF
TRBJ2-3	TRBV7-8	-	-	TGTGCCAGCAGCCCGGTGGGGGGTTCGAATACGCAGTATTTT	CASSPVGGSNTQYF
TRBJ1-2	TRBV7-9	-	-	TGTGCCAGCACCCGTCAGGCGGGGTTGGGCTACACCTTC	CASTRQAGLGYTF
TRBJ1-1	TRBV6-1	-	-	TGTGCCAGCAGTGAAGCTATGATAAGGGGGGGGGACACTGAAGCTTTCTTT	CASSEAMIRGGDTEAFF
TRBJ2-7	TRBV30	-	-	TGTGCCTGGAGTTGGGACACGACCTACGAGCAGTACTTC	CAWSWDTTYEQYF
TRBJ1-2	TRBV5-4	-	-	TGTGCCAGCAACATCCCCATACCAGGAAAGACCTATGGCTACACCTTC	CASNIPIPGKTYGYTF
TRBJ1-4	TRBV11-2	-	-	TGTGCCAGCAGCCAGAGACCAACTAATGAAAAACTGTTTTTT	CASSQRPTNEKLFF
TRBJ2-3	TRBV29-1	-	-	TGCAGCGTTGTTGTCAGCACAGATACGCAGTATTTT	CSVVVSTDTQYF
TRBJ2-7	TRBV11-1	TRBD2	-	TGTGCCAGCAGCCCCGGGACTAGCGGTTACGAGCAGTACTTC	CASSPGTSGYEQYF
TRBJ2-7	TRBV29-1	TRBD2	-	TGCAGCGTTGGGACTTTAGCGGGCTCAGGGGAGCAGTACTTC	CSVGTLAGSGEQYF
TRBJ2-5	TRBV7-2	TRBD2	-	TGTGCCAGCAGCTTAGGGGCTCCGGGACTAGCGGGAATGGAGACCCAGTACTTC	CASSLGAPGLAGMETQYF
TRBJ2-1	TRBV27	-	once	TGTGCCAGCTCGTACGAGGGTGTAAATGAGCAGTTCTTC	CASSYEGVNEQFF
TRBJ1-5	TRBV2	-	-	TGTGCCAGCAGTGAAAGGGGAGTGCGCAATCAGCCCCAGCATTTT	CASSERGVRNQPQHF
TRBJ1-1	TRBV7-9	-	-	TGTGCCAGCAGCCATGCGGTGGGCGAGAACACTGAAGCTTTCTTT	CASSHAVGENTEAFF
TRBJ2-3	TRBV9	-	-	TGTGCCAGCAGCGTAGGACCAGGACAGTCTATACCAGATACGCAGTATTTT	CASSVGPGQSIPDTQYF
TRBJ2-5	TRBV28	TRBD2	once	TGTGCCAGCAGTACCCGGACGGGGGGGTACCAGACCCAGTACTTC	CASSTRTGGYQTQYF
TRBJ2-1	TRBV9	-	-	TGTGCCAGCAGTGAACCCGGACAGTCTTACAATGAGCAGTTCTTC	CASSEPGQSYNEQFF
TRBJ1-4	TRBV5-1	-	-	TGCGCCAGCAGCCAACGGCGGGACGAACTGTTTTTT	CASSQRRDELFF
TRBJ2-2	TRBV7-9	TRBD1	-	TGTGCCAGCAGCTCAAGACAGGGACCCAACACCGGGGAGCTGTTTTTT	CASSSRQGPNTGELFF
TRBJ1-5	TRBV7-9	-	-	TGTGCCAGCAGCTTCAGCGGTCGGATCTCTCAGCCCCAGCATTTT	CASSFSGRISQPQHF
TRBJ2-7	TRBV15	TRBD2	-	TGTGCCACCAGCAGAGTAAGCTTCGTGGCCACGCGGGAGAATGGGGACCTGTCCTACGAGCAGTACTTC	CATSRVSFVATRENGDLSYEQYF
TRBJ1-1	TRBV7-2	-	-	TGTGCCAGCAGCTTAGTCCGCATGGGCACTGAAGCTTTCTTT	CASSLVRMGTEAFF
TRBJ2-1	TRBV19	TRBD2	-	TGTGCCAGTAGTATAAATTCGGGAGGCTCCTACAATGAGCAGTTCTTC	CASSINSGGSYNEQFF
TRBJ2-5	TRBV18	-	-	TGTGCCAGCTCACTGAACGAAGAGACCCAGTACTTC	CASSLNEETQYF
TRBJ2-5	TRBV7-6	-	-	TGTGCCAGCAGCCTCCCTCACCCGGGCCCGGACCCCAGTGAGACCCAGTACTTC	CASSLPHPGPDPSETQYF
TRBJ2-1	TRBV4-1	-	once	TGCGCCAGCAGCCAATGGAGGGACCTAAGTAATGAGCAGTTCTTC	CASSQWRDLSNEQFF
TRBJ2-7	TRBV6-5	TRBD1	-	TGTGCCAGCACCGTGGGACAGGAAACCTACGAGCAGTACTTC	CASTVGQETYEQYF
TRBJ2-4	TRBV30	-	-	TGTGCCTGGAGTGTAACTTCGGGCGTCTTTCAGTACTTC	CAWSVTSGVFQYF
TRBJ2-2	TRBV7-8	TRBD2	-	TGTGCCAGCAGCTTAAGGGCGGCTAGCGGGAGGGCCGACACCGGGGAGCTGTTTTTT	CASSLRAASGRADTGELFF
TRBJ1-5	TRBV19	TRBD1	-	TGTGCCAGTAGTCCCGACAGGGCGCGCAATCAGCCCCAGCATTTT	CASSPDRARNQPQHF
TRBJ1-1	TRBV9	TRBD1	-	TGTGCCAGCAGCGTGACAGGGGGGAACACTGAAGCTTTCTTT	CASSVTGGNTEAFF
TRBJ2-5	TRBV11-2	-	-	TGTGCCAGCAGCCCAAAAGGCGGTTCGGAGACCCAGTACTTC	CASSPKGGSETQYF
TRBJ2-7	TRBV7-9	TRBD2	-	TGTGCCAGCAGCTCGACTAGCGGGAGGTACGAGCAGTACTTC	CASSSTSGRYEQYF
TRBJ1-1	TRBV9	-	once	TGTGCCAGCAGCGTAGAGGCGGGGGTGGTGACTGAAGCTTTCTTT	CASSVEAGVVTEAFF
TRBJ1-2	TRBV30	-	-	TGTGCCTGGAGTGTATTACCGGGAGGCAGCTATGGCTACACCTTC	CAWSVLPGGSYGYTF
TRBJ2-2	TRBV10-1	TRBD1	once	TGCGCCAGCAGTGAAGGCAGGGGGTGGACCGGGGAGCTGTTTTTT	CASSEGRGWTGELFF
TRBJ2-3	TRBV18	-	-	TGTGCCAGCTCACGGACAGCCACCACAGATACGCAGTATTTT	CASSRTATTDTQYF
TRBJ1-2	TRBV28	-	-	TGTGCCAGCAGTCCAAGACGGGTGCATGGCTACACCTTC	CASSPRRVHGYTF
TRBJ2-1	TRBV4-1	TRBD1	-	TGCGCCAGCAGCCAAGATGGACAGGGGCTATACAATGAGCAGTTCTTC	CASSQDGQGLYNEQFF
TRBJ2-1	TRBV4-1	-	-	TGCGCCAGCAGCCAAGGGCTAGTTTACAATGAGCAGTTCTTC	CASSQGLVYNEQFF